This passage covers 10 T cell receptor beta chains from one sample sequenced in a study of T cell clones after liver transplantation. Repertoires were generated with immunoSEQ multiplex PCR, while TCRdb's copy carries only in-frame clones and drops some. The sample lists approximately 72,000 clones; more than 90% were seen once. This material consisted of CD4+ T cells from blood, taken before liver transplant. These receptors came from a human donor who received a liver transplant.

The chain uses TRBV19 and TRBJ1-2; 10 bases match TRBD1. Germline V gives CDR1 LNHDA, CDR2 SQIVND (reference sequence). CDR3 length: 14 amino acids. The junction had 7 bases not matched to a gene; V was cut back by 5 bases and J by 7 bases. The DNA for the CDR3 is TGTGCCAGTAGTCCGGGACAGGGGATCGGTGGCTACACCTTC. The encoded protein is CASSPGQGIGGYTF.

The chain recombines TRBV28 with TRBJ1-5, with 7 bases aligning to TRBD1. CDR3 length: 15 amino acids. The ends lost 4 bases at V and 2 bases at J; junction bases unmatched: 5. Germline CDR1 is MDHEN and CDR2 is SYDVKM. The CDR3 bases are TGTGCCAGCAGTTCCAACGACAGGGGCAATCAGCCCCAGCATTTT. As protein: CASSSNDRGNQPQHF.

V usage is TRBV7-3 and J usage is TRBJ2-2, with 10 positions matching TRBD2. The trim removed 5 bases at V and 1 base at J, leaving 4 bases unmatched. The CDR3 loop spans 16 amino acids. CDR1 and CDR2 (germline): SGHTA, FQGTGA. The CDR3 reads CASSPRLAGNTGELFF. The CDR3 bases are TGTGCCAGCAGCCCCAGACTAGCGGGGAACACCGGGGAGCTGTTTTTT.

The V and J genes are TRBV19 and TRBJ2-3; tentative D call: TRBD2 (6 bases). V lost 1 base to trimming and J lost 6 bases, with 14 bases between them. The germline V gene has CDR1 LNHDA and CDR2 SQIVND (reference sequence). The length of the CDR3 is 15 residues. CDR3: CASSIGGDPEDTQYF. In nucleotides, the CDR3 is TGTGCCAGTAGTATAGGGGGGGACCCAGAGGATACGCAGTATTTT.

The chain joins TRBV2 to TRBJ2-1; TRBD1 aligns across 7 bases. V shed 4 bases and J 2 bases; nucleotides not matched to a gene: 5. CDR3 length equals 15 residues. In germline, CDR1 is SNHLY, CDR2 FYNNEI. The CDR3 sequence is CASSGQGNPYNEQFF. For the CDR3, the DNA is TGTGCCAGCAGTGGACAGGGTAACCCCTACAATGAGCAGTTCTTC.

This sequence joins TRBV5-8 and TRBJ1-5, with a possible D match to TRBD1 (6 bases). CDR3 length: 15 amino acids. V lost 5 bases to trimming and J lost 1 base, with 13 bases between them. Per germline, CDR1 SGHTS and CDR2 YDEGEE. As DNA, the CDR3 is TGTGCCAGCAGTTCAGGGGACACCAGCAATCAGCCCCAGCATTTT. Residues: CASSSGDTSNQPQHF.

The CDR3 coding sequence is TGTGCCAGCAGCCCTGGCGGGGGGCAGGGCGTGAACACTGAAGCTTTCTTT. It encodes CASSPGGGQGVNTEAFF. The rearrangement joins TRBV5-4 to TRBJ1-1; maybe TRBD1 (6 bases). The CDR3 consists of 17 residues. CDR1 and CDR2 (germline): SGHNT, YYREEE (reference sequence). V was cut by 4 bases and J by 0 bases, with 19 bases left in between.

V and J are TRBV14 and TRBJ2-4; the match to TRBD2 covers 8 bases. Germline V gives CDR1 SGHDN, CDR2 FVKESK. The CDR3 contains 17 residues. V was pared by 0 bases and J by 6 bases, with 10 bases of the junction left unmatched. The CDR3 reads CASSQDRPGTSINIQYF. Here the CDR3 DNA reads TGTGCCAGCAGCCAAGATCGACCCGGGACTAGTATAAACATTCAGTACTTC.

This clone was observed once. The chain recombines TRBV11-3 with TRBJ2-7; TRBD2 aligns across 14 bases. Germline assignment: CDR1 SGHNT and CDR2 YENEEA. Losses at the gene ends were 3 bases for V and 5 bases for J; bases not matched to a gene: 6. The CDR3 is 16 residues long. The DNA of the CDR3 is TGTGCCAGCAGCTTGTTTATGGGACTAGCGGGAGACGAGCAGTACTTC. Translating gives CASSLFMGLAGDEQYF.

This chain links TRBV28 with TRBJ1-2; 7 bases agree with TRBD1. J was trimmed by 8 bases and V by 5 bases; bases with no gene match: 8. Per the germline V gene, CDR1 is MDHEN and CDR2 is SYDVKM. The CDR3 runs to 13 residues. The CDR3 sequence: CASSQTGFGGYTF. In nucleotides, the CDR3 is TGTGCCAGCAGTCAGACAGGGTTTGGGGGCTACACCTTC.